What follows is one T cell receptor (beta chain) and its context. Its specificity is unknown. The CDR3 spans 15 residues. The V gene end was trimmed by 4 bases and the J gene end by 6 bases; junction bases not matched to a gene: 9. Germline CDR1 reads SNHLY; CDR2 reads FYNNEI. Researchers barred patients who had uncontrolled infection, other autoimmune disease, pregnancy or lactation. The CDR3 regions of TCR beta were amplified from RNA transcripts. A first-round RT-PCR of the TCR CDR3 used the HTBI primer set. One entry per CDR3 protein, called by TCRdb with MiXCR from the multiplex PCR reads. The sample includes around 530,000 distinct CDR3 sequences, roughly a sixth seen only once; the top ten take 17%. This sample is drawn from a study of T cells in Graves' hyperthyroidism and ophthalmopathy. Whole-study context: Peripheral blood draws took place at initial diagnosis, ahead of any treatment. Study results and limitations: Most clonotypes that expanded in the thyroid above 0.001 also showed up in blood. For ophthalmopathy, model prediction preceded onset by a median roughly 6.5 months.

The sample comprised blood. The clonotype was recovered from a woman aged 18-30 years with Graves' ophthalmopathy. V is TRBV2 and J is TRBJ1-1; 9 nucleotides line up with TRBD1. CDR3 DNA sequence: TGTGCCAGCAGTGCCTCGGGACAGGGAGGTTCTGAAGCTTTCTTT. The encoded protein is CASSASGQGGSEAFF. The variable domain in full, completed from reference TRBV2 and TRBJ1-1, reads EPEVTQTPSHQVTQMGQEVILRCVPISNHLYFYWYRQILGQKVEFLVSFYNNEISEKSEIFDDQFSVERPDGSNFTLKIRSTKLEDSAMYFCASSASGQGGSEAFFGQGTRLTVV.